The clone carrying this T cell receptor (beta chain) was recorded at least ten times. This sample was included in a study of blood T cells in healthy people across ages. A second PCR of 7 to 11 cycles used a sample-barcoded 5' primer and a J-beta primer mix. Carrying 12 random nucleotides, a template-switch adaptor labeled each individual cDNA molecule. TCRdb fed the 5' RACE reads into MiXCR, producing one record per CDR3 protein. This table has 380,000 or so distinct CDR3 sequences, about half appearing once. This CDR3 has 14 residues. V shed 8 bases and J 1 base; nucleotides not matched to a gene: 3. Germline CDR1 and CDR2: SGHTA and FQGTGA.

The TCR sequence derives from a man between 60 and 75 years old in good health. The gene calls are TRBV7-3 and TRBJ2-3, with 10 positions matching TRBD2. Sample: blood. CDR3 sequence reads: CASGSGRGTDTQYF. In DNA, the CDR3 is TGTGCCAGCGGAAGCGGGAGGGGCACAGATACGCAGTATTTT.